This record covers a single T cell receptor beta chain. This specimen comes from a study of response to subunit inactivated influenza vaccine. A single record per CDR3 protein comes from TCRdb applying MiXCR to the RT-PCR reads. This table holds hundreds of thousands of distinct CDR3 sequences, 10% to 15% found once. The CDR3 consists of 17 residues. Germline V gene data show CDR1 as LNHNV and CDR2 as YYDKDF (reference sequence). With 0 bases clipped from V and 4 bases from J, the junction kept 8 bases outside the gene matches. The material was PBMCs from blood, obtained on the day of vaccination. V usage is TRBV15 and J usage is TRBJ2-3; TRBD1 matches 9 bases. The source is a man over 45 who received an inactivated influenza vaccine. The CDR3 is CATSRDIGTGFSDTQYF. CDR3 DNA sequence: TGTGCCACCAGCAGAGATATAGGGACAGGGTTCTCAGATACGCAGTATTTT.